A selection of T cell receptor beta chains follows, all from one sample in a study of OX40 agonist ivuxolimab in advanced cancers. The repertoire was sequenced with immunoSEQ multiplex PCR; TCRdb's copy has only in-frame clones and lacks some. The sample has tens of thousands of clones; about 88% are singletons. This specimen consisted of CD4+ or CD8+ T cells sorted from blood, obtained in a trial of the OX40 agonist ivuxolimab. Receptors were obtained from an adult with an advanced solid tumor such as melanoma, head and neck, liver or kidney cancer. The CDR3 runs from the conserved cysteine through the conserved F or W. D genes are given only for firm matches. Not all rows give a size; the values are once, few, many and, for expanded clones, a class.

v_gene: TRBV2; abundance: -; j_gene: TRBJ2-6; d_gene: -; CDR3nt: TGTGCCAGCAGTGAAGGCCGGGTTGGGGCCAACGTCCTGACTTTC; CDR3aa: CASSEGRVGANVLTF
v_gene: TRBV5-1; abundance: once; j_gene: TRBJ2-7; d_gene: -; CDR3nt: TGCGCCAGCGGGAGGACGTCCTACGAGCAGTACTTC; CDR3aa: CASGRTSYEQYF
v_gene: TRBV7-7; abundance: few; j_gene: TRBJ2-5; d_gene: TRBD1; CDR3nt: TGTGCCAGCAGCTTAGCGGGGACAGGGAGGGGAGAGACCCAGTACTTC; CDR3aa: CASSLAGTGRGETQYF
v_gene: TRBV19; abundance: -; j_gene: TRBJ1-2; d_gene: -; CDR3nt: TGTGCCAGTCAGGACATCTCCCTCTATCATCATGGCTACACCTTC; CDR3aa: CASQDISLYHHGYTF
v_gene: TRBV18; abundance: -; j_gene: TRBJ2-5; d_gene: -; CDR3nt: TGTGCCAGCTCACTGGGGTTCGATACCCAGTACTTC; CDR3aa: CASSLGFDTQYF
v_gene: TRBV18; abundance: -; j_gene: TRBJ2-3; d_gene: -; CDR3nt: TGTGCCAGCTCACCGAAGGCGTGGGATACGCAGTATTTT; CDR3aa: CASSPKAWDTQYF
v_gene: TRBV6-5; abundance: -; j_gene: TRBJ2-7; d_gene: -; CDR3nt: TGTGCCAACCTAGGGAGCCACTACGAGCAGTACTTC; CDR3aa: CANLGSHYEQYF
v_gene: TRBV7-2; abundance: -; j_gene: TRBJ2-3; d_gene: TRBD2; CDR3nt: TGTGCCAGCGGGAGCGGGAGATCAGATACGCAGTATTTT; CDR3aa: CASGSGRSDTQYF
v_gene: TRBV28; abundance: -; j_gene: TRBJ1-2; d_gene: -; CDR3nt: TGTGCCAGCAGTTTACCAGCCCAGGGATCAGTTGGTGGCTACACCTTC; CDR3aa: CASSLPAQGSVGGYTF
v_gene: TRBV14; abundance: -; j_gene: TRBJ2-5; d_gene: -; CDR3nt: TGTGCCAGCAGGGGGGACGGGCAGACCCAGTACTTC; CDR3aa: CASRGDGQTQYF
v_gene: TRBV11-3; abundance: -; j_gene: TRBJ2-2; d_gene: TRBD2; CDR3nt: TGTGCCAGCAGCTTAGATAAGGGACTAGCGGAGACCGGGGAGCTGTTTTTT; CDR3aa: CASSLDKGLAETGELFF
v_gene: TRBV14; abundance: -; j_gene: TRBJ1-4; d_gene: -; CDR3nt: TGTGCCAGCAGCCAAGTAGTGCCAACTAATGAAAAACTGTTTTTT; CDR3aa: CASSQVVPTNEKLFF
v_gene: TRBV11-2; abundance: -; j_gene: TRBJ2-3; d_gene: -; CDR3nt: TGTGCCAGCAGCTCCCGGGCAAGCACAGATACGCAGTATTTT; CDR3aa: CASSSRASTDTQYF
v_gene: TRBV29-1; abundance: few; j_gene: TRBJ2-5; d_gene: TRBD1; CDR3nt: TGCAGCGCTCCGACAGGGGAGACCCAGTACTTC; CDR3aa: CSAPTGETQYF
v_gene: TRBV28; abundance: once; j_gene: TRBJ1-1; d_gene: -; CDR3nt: TGTGCCAGCAGGGCACCGGGCAGTCAGAACACTGAAGCTTTCTTT; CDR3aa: CASRAPGSQNTEAFF
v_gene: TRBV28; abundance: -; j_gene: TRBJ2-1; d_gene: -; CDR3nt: TGTGCCAGCAGTTTAGGGGGGAGCTCCTACAATGAGCAGTTCTTC; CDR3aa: CASSLGGSSYNEQFF
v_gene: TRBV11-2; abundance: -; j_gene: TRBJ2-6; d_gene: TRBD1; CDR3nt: TGTGCCAGCAGCTCACCGACCGGGACAGGGGGCTTGGGGGCCAACGTCCTGACTTTC; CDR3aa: CASSSPTGTGGLGANVLTF
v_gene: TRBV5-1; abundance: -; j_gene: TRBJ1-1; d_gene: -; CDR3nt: TGCGCCAGCAGCCAAGCAGGAAGGGACACTGAAGCTTTCTTT; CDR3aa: CASSQAGRDTEAFF
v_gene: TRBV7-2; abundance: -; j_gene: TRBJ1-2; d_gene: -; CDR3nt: TGTGCCAGCAGCTTAGATAAGAGGGGCAGGTCGAATGGCTACACCTTC; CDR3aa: CASSLDKRGRSNGYTF
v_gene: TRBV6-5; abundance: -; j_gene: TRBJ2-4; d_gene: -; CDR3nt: TGTGCCAGCAGTTACTCGGGAGCGCGAGCCAAAAACATTCAGTACTTC; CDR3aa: CASSYSGARAKNIQYF
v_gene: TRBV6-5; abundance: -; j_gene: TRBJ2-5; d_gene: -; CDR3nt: TGTGCCAGCAGTCAGGGGGGCGGGACCCAGTACTTC; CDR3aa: CASSQGGGTQYF
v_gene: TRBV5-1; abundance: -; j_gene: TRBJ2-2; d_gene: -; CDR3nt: TGCGCCACCACGAGGGGTACGCGAGGGGCCACCGGGGAGCTGTTTTTT; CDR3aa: CATTRGTRGATGELFF
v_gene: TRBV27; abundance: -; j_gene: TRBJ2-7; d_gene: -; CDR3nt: TGTGCCAGCAGTTTGCGAGGGAGGCAGTACTTC; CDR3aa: CASSLRGRQYF
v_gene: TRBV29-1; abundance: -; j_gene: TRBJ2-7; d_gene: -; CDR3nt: TGCAGCGGTGGACACTTCGGCGAGCAGTACTTC; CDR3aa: CSGGHFGEQYF
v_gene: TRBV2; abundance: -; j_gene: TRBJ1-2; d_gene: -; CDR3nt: TGTGCCAGCAGTGGGGTAGGGTTCTATGGCTACACCTTC; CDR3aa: CASSGVGFYGYTF
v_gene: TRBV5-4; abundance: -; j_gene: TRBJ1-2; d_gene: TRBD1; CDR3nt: TGTGCCAGCAGGGGAAAGGGGGCGCAGGTTGGCGGCTACACCTTC; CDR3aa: CASRGKGAQVGGYTF
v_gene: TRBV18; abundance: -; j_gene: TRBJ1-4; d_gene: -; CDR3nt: TGTGCCAGCTCACCTGCCAGGCTTTCAACTAATGAAAAACTGTTTTTT; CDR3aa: CASSPARLSTNEKLFF
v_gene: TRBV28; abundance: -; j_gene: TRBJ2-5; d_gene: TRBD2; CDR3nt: TGTGCCAGCAGTTCCCCCCCCGTTAGGGTGGGGGGGGGAGAGACCCAGTACTTC; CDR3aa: CASSSPPVRVGGGETQYF
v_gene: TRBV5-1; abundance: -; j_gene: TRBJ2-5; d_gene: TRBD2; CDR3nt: TGCGCCAGCAGCACCCTGGGGGGGGAAGAGACCCAGTACTTC; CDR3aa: CASSTLGGEETQYF
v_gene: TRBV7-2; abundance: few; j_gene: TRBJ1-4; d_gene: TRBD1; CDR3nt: TGTGCCAGCAGCTTACGACAGGGTCCTCCTATTTTT; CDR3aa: CASSLRQGPPIF
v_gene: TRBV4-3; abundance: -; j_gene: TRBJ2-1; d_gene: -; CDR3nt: TGCGCCAGCAGCCAACAGGGCCGCTCCTACAATGAGCAGTTCTTC; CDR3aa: CASSQQGRSYNEQFF
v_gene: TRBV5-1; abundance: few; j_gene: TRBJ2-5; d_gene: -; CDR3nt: TGCGCCAGCAGCTTGGGGGTAGCGGAGGGAGGAGAGACCCAGTACTTC; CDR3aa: CASSLGVAEGGETQYF
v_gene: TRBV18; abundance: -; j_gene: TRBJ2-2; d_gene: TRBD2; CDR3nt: TGTGCCAGCTCCCAGTTCGAACTAGCGGGAACCGGGGAGCTGTTTTTT; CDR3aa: CASSQFELAGTGELFF
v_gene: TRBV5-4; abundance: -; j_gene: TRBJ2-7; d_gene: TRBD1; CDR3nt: TGTGCCAGCAGCTCCGGACAGGGTTCCTACGAGCAGTACTTC; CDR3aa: CASSSGQGSYEQYF
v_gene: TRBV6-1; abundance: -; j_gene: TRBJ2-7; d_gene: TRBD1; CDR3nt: TGTGCCAGCAGTGGGGACAGCGAGCAGTACTTC; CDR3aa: CASSGDSEQYF
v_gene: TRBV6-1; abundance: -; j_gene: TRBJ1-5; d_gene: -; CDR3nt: TGTGCCAGCAGTGAAATGCCCAGGTCATATAGCAATCAGCCCCAGCATTTT; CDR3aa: CASSEMPRSYSNQPQHF
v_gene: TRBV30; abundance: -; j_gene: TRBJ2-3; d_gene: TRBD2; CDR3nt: TGTGCCTGGAGTGTGAGCGGGGCAGATACGCAGTATTTT; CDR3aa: CAWSVSGADTQYF